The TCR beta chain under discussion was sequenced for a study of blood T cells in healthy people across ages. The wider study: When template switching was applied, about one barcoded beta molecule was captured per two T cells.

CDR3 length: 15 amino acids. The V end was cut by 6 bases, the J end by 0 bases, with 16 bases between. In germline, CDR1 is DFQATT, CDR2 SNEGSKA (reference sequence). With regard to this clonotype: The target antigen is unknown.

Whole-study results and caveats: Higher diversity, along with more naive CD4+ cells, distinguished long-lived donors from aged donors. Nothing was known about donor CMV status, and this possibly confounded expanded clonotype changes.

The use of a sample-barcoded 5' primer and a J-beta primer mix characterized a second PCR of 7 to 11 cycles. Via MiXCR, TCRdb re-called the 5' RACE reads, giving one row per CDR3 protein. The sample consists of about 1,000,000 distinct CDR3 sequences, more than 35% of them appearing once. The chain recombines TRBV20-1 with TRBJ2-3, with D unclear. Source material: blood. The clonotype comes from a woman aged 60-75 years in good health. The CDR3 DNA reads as TGCAGTGCCCCACCCCGTATGGTCAGCACAGATACGCAGTATTTT. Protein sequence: CSAPPRMVSTDTQYF.